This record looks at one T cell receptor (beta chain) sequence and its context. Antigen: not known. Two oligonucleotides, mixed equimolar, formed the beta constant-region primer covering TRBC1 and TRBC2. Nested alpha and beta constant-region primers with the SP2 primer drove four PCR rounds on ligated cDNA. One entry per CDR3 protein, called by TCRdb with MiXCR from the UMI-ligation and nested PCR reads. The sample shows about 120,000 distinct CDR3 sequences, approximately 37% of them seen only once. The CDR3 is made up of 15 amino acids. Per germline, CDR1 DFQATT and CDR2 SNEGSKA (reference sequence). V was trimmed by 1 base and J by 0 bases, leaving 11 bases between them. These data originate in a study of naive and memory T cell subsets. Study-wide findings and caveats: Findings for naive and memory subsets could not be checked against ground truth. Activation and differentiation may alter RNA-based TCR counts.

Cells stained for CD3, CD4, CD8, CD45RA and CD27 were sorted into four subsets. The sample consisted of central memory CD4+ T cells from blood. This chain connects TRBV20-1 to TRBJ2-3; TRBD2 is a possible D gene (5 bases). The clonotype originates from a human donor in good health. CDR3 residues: CSARGRVTSTDTQYF. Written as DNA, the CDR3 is TGCAGTGCTAGAGGGCGGGTTACTAGCACAGATACGCAGTATTTT.